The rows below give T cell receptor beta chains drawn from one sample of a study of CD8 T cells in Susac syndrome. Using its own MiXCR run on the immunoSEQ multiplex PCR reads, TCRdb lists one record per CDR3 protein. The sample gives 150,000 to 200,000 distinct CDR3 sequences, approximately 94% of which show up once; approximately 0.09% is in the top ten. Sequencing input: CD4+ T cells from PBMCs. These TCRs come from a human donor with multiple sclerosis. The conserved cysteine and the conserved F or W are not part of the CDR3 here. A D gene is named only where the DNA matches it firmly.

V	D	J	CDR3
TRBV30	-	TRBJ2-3	AWSWGDTQY
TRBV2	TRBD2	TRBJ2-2	ASSEGWTSANTGELF
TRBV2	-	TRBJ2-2	ASRATWNTGELF
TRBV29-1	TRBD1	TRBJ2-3	SAQRGLTDTQY
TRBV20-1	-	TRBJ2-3	SASLGVTDTQY
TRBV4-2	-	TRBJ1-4	ASSQKGKQDEKLF
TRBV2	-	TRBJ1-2	ARNKDATNYGYT
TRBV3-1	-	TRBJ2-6	AAGNPGANVLT
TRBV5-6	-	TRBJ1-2	ASSLKGHSNGYT
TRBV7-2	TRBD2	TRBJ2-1	ASSFSGSGYRREQF
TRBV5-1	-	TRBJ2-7	ASSLGPRTSYEQY
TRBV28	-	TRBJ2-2	ASSLWQGGNTGELF
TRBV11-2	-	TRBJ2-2	ASSLQWEAGELF
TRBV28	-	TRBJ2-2	ASRAPGATGELF
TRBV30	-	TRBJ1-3	AWSRISGNTIY
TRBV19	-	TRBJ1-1	ASSIGRLNTEAF
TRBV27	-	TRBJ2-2	ASSLEYPGTGELF
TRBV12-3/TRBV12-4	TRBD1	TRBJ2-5	ATSQNEGAQETQY
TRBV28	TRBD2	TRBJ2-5	ASSLGGLAGETQY
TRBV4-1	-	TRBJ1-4	ASSQDQGGKLF
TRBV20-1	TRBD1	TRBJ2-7	SATAGTGIDEQY
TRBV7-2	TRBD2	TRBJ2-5	ASSLQGLAGDETQY
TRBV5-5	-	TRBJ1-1	ASTQRLGGDF
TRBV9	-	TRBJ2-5	ASSVTPGETQY
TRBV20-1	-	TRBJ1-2	SAIAGVDYGYT
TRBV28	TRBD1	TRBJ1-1	ASSIGGQGGTEAF
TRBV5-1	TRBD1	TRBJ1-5	ASSEGQGPHQPQH
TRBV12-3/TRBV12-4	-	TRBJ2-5	ASSFSETQY
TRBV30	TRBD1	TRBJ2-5	AWSEDREETQY
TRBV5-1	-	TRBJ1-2	ASSLSPGKNYGYT
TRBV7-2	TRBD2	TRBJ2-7	ASSRTSMTYEQY
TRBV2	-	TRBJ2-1	ASRNGNFGVGEQF
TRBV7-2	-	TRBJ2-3	ASSLVGVDTQY
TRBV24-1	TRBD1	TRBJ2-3	ATSDNRGTDTQY
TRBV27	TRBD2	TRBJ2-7	ASSPKAGGPSEQY
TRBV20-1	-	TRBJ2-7	SARDSVVYEQY
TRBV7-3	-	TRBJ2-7	ASSLTQGQAYEQY
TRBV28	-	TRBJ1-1	ASSSPSGGGTEAF
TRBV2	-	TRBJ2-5	ASSAGNRAETQY
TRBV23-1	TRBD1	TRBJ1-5	ASTRGTDRECNQPQH
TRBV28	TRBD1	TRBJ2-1	ASSPHPGTGGRNEQF
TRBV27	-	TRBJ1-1	ASSFLGRGEAF
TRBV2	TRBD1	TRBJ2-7	ASSIRQGRYEQY
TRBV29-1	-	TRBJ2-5	SVEQGGETQY
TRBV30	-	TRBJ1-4	AWSTQGFFNEKLF
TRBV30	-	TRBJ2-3	AWSPGPDTQY